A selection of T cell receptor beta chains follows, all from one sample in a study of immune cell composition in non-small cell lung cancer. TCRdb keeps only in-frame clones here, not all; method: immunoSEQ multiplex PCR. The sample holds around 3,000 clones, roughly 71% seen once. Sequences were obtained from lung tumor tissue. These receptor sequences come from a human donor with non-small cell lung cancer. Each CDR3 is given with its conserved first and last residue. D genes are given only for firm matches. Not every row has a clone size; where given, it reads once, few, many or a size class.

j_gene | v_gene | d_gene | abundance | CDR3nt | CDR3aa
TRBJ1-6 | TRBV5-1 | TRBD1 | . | TGCGCCAGCAGCTCGATACCGGGACAGTCTACTAATTCACCCCTCCACTTT | CASSSIPGQSTNSPLHF
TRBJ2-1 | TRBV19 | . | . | TGTGCCAGTAGTATCAGGGGTGATGAGCAGTTCTTC | CASSIRGDEQFF
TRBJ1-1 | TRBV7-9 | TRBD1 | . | TGTGCCAGCAGCTTACTGGGACAGGGGGCTCGGAACACTGAAGCTTTCTTT | CASSLLGQGARNTEAFF
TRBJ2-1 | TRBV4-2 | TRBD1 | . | TGTGCCAGCAGCCAAGAGGGACAGGATTACAATGAGCAGTTCTTC | CASSQEGQDYNEQFF
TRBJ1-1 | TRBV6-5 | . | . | TGTGCCAGCAGTCGACCCGGACAGCTTAACACTGAAGCTTTCTTT | CASSRPGQLNTEAFF
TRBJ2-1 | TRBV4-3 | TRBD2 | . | TGCGCCAGCAGCCAAGACTTCCGGCTAGCGGGGGAGCAGTTCTTC | CASSQDFRLAGEQFF
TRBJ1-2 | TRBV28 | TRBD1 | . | TGTGCCAGCAGTCTCGGAGGGACAGTGATCTATGGCTACACCTTC | CASSLGGTVIYGYTF
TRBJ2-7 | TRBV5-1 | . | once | TGCGCCAGCAGACCCGGACATCTCTACGAGCAGTACTTC | CASRPGHLYEQYF
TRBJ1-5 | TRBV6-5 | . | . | TGTGCCAGCAGTTACGGGAGAGGGAATCAGCCCCAGCATTTT | CASSYGRGNQPQHF
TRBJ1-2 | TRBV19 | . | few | TGTGCCAGTAGTATGGACGGGGCAGGAGGGGGCTACACCTTC | CASSMDGAGGGYTF
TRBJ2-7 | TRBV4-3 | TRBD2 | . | TGCGCCAGCAGCCAAGGTAGCGGGGCGAGCTCCTACGAGCAGTACTTC | CASSQGSGASSYEQYF
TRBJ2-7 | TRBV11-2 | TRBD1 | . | TGTGCCAGCAGCTTAGGGGACAGGGGTGGCTACGAGCAGTACTTC | CASSLGDRGGYEQYF
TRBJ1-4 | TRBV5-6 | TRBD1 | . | TGTGCCAGCTCCGGGACAGGCAGAGGAAAACTGTTTTTT | CASSGTGRGKLFF
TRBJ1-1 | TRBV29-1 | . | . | TGCAGCGTTGTGGATACGGGGAACACTGAAGCTTTCTTT | CSVVDTGNTEAFF
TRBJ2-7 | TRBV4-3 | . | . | TGCGCCAGCAGCCGGGGCCAGGGGAGCGAGCAGTACTTC | CASSRGQGSEQYF
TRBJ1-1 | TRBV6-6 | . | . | TGTGCCAGCAGTTGGACAACTGAAGCTTTCTTT | CASSWTTEAFF
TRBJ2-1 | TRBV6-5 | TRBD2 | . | TGTGCCAGCAGTCGCGGACTAGCGGGGGGGCTCCAGTTCTTC | CASSRGLAGGLQFF
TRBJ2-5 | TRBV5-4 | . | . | TGTGCCAGCAGCTCCCCGTCCGGGCAAGAGACCCAGTACTTC | CASSSPSGQETQYF
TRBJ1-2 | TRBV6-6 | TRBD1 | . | TGTGCCAGCAGACAGGGGGCCTCGAACTATGGCTACACCTTC | CASRQGASNYGYTF
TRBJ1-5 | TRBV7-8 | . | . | TGTGCCAGCAGCTTCTTGCGGGGGCCGGGAAATCAGCCCCAGCATTTT | CASSFLRGPGNQPQHF
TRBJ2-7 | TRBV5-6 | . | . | TGTGCCAGCAGCTTGGCCGCCAGTCCTTTTGAGCAGTACTTC | CASSLAASPFEQYF
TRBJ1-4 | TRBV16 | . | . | TGTGCCAGCAGCCAATCCTACAGGGCTAATGAAAAACTGTTTTTT | CASSQSYRANEKLFF
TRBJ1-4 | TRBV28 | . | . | TGTGCCAGCACCCCGGTCACAACTAATGAAAAACTGTTTTTT | CASTPVTTNEKLFF
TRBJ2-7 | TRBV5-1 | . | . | TGCGCCAGCAGCGAACAGGGAGATCCCTACGAGCAGTACTTC | CASSEQGDPYEQYF
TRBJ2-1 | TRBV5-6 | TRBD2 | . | TGTGCCAGCAGCTTAGGGCTAGCGGGGGATGGGGAGCAGTTCTTC | CASSLGLAGDGEQFF
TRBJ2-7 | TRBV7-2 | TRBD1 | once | TGTGCCAGCAGCTTAGGACAGGGGAAACCCTACGAGCAGTACTTC | CASSLGQGKPYEQYF
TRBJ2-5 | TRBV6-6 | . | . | TGTGCCAGCAGTTACTGGGGGGGCGAGACCCAGTACTTC | CASSYWGGETQYF
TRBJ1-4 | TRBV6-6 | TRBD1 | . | TGTGCCAGCAGTTACCCGGGACAGGGTAATGAAAAACTGTTTTTT | CASSYPGQGNEKLFF
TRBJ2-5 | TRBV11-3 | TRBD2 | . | TGTGCCAGCAGCTTAGGAACCGGGGGGGGTCAAGAGACCCAGTACTTC | CASSLGTGGGQETQYF